This TCR beta chain is drawn from a study of blood T cell repertoires in COVID-19. About the research overall: COVID-19 samples, acute and convalescent, were from the United States, Italy and Spain.

Original data processing: Quantification of nucleated cells was approximated via reference gene primer amplification. Sequenced by immunoSEQ multiplex PCR; TCRdb stores in-frame clones only, minus some. D and trimming come from the DNA, and the V and J calls and clone size come from that table. The sample lists about 380,000 clones; approximately 80% were seen once. This clone was recorded a few times. The sequenced sample consisted of peripheral blood. The source is a human donor with acute or convalescent COVID-19. The donor label of this sample is uncertain.

The CDR3 protein is CASSPTRGHTQYF. The CDR3 region has the DNA TGTGCCAGCAGCCCCACCCGCGGGCATACGCAGTATTTT. This chain links TRBV11-3 with TRBJ2-3; tentatively, D is TRBD2 (5 bases). The CDR3 has 13 residues. V was shortened by 5 bases and J by 7 bases, with 13 bases between the two germline ends. CDR1 is SGHNT, CDR2 YENEEA, per germline. The full variable domain, in which reference TRBV11-3 and TRBJ2-3 provide the parts outside the CDR3, is EAGVVQSPRYKIIEKKQPVAFWCNPISGHNTLYWYLQNLGQGPELLIRYENEEAVDDSQLPKDRFSAERLKGVDSTLKIQPAELGDSAVYLCASSPTRGHTQYFGPGTRLTVL.